This T cell receptor (beta chain) is drawn from a study of blood T cell repertoires in COVID-19. In the study overall: From the United States, Italy and Spain came samples of acute and convalescent COVID-19.

Some clones are missing from TCRdb's copy, which holds only in-frame ones; the method was immunoSEQ multiplex PCR. The sample has approximately 210,000 clones, about 91% seen once. The germline gives CDR1 LNHDA, CDR2 SQIVND (reference sequence). V lost 5 bases and J 8 bases, leaving 19 bases between the germline ends. This CDR3 region has 15 residues. The chain combines TRBV19 with TRBJ2-1; tentatively, D is TRBD1 (5 bases). Sequenced sample: peripheral blood. The source is a man aged 18 to 30 with active or convalescent COVID-19. CDR3 amino acids: CASSLGQVLGDEQFF. The CDR3 bases are TGTGCCAGTAGTTTGGGGCAGGTCCTAGGCGATGAGCAGTTCTTC.